This TCR beta chain is from a study of shared clonotypes between healthy human individuals. Participating donors were healthy, HIV-negative adults free of recent acute infections or vaccinations. Donors were Caucasian adults residing in Nashville, Tennessee, USA. Comments on this clone: Its antigen is undetermined.

Clones were read by immunoSEQ multiplex PCR, and TCRdb kept only the in-frame ones, dropping some. The profile shows some 900,000 clones, 60% to 85% of them singletons. Germline values: CDR1 LNHNV, CDR2 YYDKDF (reference sequence). CDR3 length: 13 amino acids. V lost 3 bases to trimming and J lost 2 bases, with 4 bases between them. Study-wide results and caveats: Memory subsets had estimated richness that was generally smaller than that of naive subsets.

Material: memory CD4+ T cells sorted from blood. The subset here: CD45RA-negative fraction. The source of this sequence is a man aged 18 to 30 in good health. The chain couples TRBV15 to TRBJ1-4; D unclear. The CDR3 nucleotides read TGTGCCACCAGCAGGGTCACTAATGAAAAACTGTTTTTT. Translating gives CATSRVTNEKLFF.